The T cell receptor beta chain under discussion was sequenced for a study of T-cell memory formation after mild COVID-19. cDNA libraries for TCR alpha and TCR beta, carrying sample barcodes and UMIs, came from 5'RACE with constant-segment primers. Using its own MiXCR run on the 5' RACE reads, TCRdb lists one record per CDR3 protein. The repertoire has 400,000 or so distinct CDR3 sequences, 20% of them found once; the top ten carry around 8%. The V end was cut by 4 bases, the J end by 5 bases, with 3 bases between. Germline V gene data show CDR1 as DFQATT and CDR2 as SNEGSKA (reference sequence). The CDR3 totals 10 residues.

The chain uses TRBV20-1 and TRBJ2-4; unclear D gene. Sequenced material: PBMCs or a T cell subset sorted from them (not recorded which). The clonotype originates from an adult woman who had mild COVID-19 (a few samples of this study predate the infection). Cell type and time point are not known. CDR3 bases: TGCAGTGCTACGGAAAACATTCAGTACTTC. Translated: CSATENIQYF.